This TCR beta chain was recorded in a study of blood T cell repertoires in COVID-19 (dated by TCRdb to 2018 to 2021). Notes on the research overall: Collaborator samples came from the United States, Italy and Spain and covered acute and convalescent phases of COVID-19. The samples were drawn from the first 160 participants of the ongoing ImmuneRACE study and from 1,254 subjects provided by 6 global collaborators. A freely available public database, intended as a resource for researchers studying the immune response to SARS-CoV-2, is where the repertoires were released. HLA class I and class II types, where available, came from metadata supplied by the sample provider rather than from assay-based typing. Subjects who had been exposed to COVID-19, were actively infected with it, or had recovered from it provided the deeply sampled blood TCRbeta repertoires that made up the dataset. A de-identified subject ID, COVID-19 status, age in years and sex were almost always included in the sample metadata. The prospective study material was composed of cDNA or gDNA derived from T cells, B-cell-depleted T cells, or PBMCs.

As to this clone: This receptor's antigen is unknown. Per-nucleotide qualities are absent, and no much larger clonotype sits a single base away.

The paper as a whole reports these results and caveats: How much clinical and demographic metadata was included differed by source and by participant, and the metadata was provided uncurated.

TCRbeta CDR3 regions were amplified from genomic DNA using the immunoSEQ Assay, a bias-controlled multiplex PCR. The original pipeline was this. The number of nucleated cells in each sample was estimated by amplification of reference gene primers within the assay. Sequence reads were collapsed and filtered to measure the absolute abundance of every unique TCRbeta CDR3 rearrangement. For each sample, productive Simpson clonality was calculated as the square root of Simpson's diversity index over productive rearrangements. Held by TCRdb, this immuneACCESS table contains in-frame sequences only and omits some clones. Under half of the omission traces to an unresolved V gene where checked; the cause of the rest is unknown. The V and J calls and the clone size are those of that table, but D and trimming were determined from the DNA. The sample data list tens of thousands of clones, and approximately 78% of these were observed just once. The ten largest account for approximately 8.6% of the sample.

The collaborating institutions used their own protocols to collect whole blood in K2EDTA tubes. Collaborator samples were shipped for TCRbeta analysis as frozen whole blood, isolated PBMCs, or DNA extracted from either sample type. The sequenced material came from peripheral blood. The origin of this receptor is a human donor in a cohort sampled during active COVID-19.

The CDR3 region reads CASSLLYTGELFF. The DNA sequence is TGTGCCAGCAGTTTACTCTACACCGGGGAGCTGTTTTTT. This chain joins TRBV12-3 or TRBV12-4 to TRBJ2-2; a confident D gene designation cannot be given. Spanning cysteine to phenylalanine, the CDR3 consists of 13 amino acids. The only DNA kept is the CDR3, 39 bases in frame from the first base. V loses 2 bases, J loses 3 bases, and the germline ends lie 4 bases apart.